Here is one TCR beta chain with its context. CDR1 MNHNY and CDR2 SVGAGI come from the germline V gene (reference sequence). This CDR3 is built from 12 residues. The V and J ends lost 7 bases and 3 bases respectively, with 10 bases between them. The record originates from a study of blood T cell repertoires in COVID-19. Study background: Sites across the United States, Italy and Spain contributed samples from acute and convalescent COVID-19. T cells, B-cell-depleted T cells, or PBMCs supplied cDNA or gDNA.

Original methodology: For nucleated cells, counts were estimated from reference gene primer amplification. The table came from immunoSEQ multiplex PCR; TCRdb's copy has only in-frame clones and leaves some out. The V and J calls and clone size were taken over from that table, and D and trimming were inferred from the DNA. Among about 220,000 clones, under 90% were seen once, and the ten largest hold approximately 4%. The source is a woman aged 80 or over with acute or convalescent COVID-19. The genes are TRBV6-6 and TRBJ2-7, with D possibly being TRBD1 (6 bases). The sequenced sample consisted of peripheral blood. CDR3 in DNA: TGTGCCAGCACTGGGACAATCTACGAGCAGTACTTC. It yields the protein CASTGTIYEQYF.